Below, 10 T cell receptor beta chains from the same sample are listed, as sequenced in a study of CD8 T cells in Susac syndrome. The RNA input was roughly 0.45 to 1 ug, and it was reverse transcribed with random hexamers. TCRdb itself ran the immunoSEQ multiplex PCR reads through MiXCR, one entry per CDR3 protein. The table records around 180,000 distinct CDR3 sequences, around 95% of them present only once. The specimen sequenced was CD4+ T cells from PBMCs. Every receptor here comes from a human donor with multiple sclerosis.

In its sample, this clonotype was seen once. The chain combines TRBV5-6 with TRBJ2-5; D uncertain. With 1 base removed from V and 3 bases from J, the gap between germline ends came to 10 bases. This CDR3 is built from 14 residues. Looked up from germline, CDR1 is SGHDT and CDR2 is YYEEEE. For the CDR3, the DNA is TGTGCCAGCAGCTTGTCGCGTTACGAAGAGACCCAGTACTTC. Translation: CASSLSRYEETQYF.

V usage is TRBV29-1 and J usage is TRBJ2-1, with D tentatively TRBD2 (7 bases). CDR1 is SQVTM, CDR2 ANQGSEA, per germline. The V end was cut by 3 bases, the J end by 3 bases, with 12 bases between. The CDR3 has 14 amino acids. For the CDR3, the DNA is TGCAGCGTTGAGGGGCGGGGGCACTACAATGAGCAGTTCTTC. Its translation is CSVEGRGHYNEQFF.

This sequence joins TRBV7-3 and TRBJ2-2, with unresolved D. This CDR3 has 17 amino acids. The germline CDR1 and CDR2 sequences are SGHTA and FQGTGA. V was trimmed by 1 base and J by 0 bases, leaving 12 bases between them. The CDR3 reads CASSLSPFVANTGELFF. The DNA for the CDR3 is TGTGCCAGCAGCTTAAGCCCATTCGTCGCGAACACCGGGGAGCTGTTTTTT.

The CDR3 reads CSVETTGAGNTIYF. The DNA of the CDR3 is TGCAGCGTTGAGACGACAGGGGCTGGAAACACCATATATTTT. The chain combines TRBV29-1 with TRBJ1-3; TRBD1 matches at 8 bases. Germline-derived CDR1 and CDR2 are SQVTM and ANQGSEA. This CDR3 spans 14 amino acids. Losses at the gene ends were 3 bases for V and 2 bases for J; bases not matched to a gene: 3.

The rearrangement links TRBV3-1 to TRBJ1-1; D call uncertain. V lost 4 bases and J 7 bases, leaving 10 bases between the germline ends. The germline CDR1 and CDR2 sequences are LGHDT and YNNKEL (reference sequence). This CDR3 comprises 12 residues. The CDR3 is CASSRPDFEAFF. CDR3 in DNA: TGTGCCAGCAGCCGGCCGGACTTTGAAGCTTTCTTT. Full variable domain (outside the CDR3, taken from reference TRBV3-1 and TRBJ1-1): DTAVSQTPKYLVTQMGNDKSIKCEQNLGHDTMYWYKQDSKKFLKIMFSYNNKELIINETVPNRFSPKSPDKAHLNLHINSLELGDSAVYFCASSRPDFEAFFGQGTRLTVV.

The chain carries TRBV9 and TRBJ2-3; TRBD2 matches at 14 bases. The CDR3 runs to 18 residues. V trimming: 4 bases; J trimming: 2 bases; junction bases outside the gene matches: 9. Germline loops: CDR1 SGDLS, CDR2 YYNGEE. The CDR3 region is CASSPRLAGGQITDTQYF. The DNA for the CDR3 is TGTGCCAGCAGCCCCCGACTAGCGGGGGGGCAAATCACAGATACGCAGTATTTT.

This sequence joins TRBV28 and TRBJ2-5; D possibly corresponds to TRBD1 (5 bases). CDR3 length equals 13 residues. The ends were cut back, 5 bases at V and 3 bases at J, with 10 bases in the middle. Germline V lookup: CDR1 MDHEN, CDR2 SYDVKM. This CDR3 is CASSQQAEETQYF. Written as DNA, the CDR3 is TGTGCCAGCAGTCAACAGGCCGAAGAGACCCAGTACTTC.

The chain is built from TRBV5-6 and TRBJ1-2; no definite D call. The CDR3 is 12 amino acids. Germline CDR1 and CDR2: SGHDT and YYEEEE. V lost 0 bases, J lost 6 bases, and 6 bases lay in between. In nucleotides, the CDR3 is TGTGCCAGCAGCTTGGGGGTAAATGGCTACACCTTC. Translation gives CASSLGVNGYTF.

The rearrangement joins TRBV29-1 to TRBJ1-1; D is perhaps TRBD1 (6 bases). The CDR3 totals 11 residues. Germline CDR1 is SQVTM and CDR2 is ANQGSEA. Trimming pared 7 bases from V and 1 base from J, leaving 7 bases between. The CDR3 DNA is TGCAGCGCGGGGGCGAACACTGAAGCTTTCTTT. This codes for CSAGANTEAFF.

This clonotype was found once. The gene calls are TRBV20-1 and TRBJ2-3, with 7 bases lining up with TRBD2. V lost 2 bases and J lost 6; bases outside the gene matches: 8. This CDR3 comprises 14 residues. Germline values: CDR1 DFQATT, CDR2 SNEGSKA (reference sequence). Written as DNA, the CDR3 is TGCAGTGCTAGACACTCTAGCGGTTTGGATACGCAGTATTTT. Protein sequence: CSARHSSGLDTQYF.